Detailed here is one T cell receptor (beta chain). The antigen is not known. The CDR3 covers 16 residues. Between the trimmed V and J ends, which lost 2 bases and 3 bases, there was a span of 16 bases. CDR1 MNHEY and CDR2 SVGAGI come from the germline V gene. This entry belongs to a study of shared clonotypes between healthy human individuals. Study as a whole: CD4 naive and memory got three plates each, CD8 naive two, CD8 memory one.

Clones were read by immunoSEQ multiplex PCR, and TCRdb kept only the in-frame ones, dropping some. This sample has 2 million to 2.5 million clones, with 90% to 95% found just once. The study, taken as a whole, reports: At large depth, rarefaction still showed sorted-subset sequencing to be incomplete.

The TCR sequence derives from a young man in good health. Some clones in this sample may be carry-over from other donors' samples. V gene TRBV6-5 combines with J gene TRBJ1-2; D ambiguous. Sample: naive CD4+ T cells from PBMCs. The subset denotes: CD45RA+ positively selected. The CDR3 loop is CASSYAAGMLDYGYTF. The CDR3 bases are TGTGCCAGCAGTTACGCAGCGGGGATGCTCGACTATGGCTACACCTTC.